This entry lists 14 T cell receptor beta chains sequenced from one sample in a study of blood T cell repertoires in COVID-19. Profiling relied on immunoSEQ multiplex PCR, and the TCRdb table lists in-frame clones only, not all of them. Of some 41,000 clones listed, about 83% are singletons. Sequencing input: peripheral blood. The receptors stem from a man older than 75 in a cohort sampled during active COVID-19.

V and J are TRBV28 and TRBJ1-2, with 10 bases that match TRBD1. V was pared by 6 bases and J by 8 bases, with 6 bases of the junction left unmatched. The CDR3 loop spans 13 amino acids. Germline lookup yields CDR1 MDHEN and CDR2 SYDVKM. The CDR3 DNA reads TGTGCCAGCAGCAGGACAGGGGGTGGCGGCTACACCTTC. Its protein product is CASSRTGGGGYTF.

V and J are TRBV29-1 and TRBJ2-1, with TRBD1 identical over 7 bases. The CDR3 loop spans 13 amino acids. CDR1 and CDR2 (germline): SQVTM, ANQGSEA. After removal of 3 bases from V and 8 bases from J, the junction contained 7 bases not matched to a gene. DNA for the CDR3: TGCAGCGTTGACGGCAGGGGGTCGGATGAGCAGTTCTTC. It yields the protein CSVDGRGSDEQFF.

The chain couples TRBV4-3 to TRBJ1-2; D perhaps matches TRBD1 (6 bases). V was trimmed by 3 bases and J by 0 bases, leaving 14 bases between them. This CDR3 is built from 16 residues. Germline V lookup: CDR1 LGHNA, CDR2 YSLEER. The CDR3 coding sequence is TGCGCCAGCAGCCAGACTCGGACAGAGACTAACTATGGCTACACCTTC. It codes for CASSQTRTETNYGYTF.

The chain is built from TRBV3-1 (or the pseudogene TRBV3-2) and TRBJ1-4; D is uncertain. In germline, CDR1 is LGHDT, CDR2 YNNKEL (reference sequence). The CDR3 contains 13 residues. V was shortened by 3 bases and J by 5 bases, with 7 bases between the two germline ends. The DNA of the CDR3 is TGTGCCAGCAGCCAGGGAGAAAATGAAAAACTGTTTTTT. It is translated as CASSQGENEKLFF.

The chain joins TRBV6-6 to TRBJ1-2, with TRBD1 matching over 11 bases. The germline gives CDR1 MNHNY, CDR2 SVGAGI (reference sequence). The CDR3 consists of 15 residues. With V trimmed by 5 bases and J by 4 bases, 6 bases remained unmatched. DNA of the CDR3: TGTGCCAGCAGTGGACAGGGGGCGCGGAGCTATGGCTACACCTTC. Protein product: CASSGQGARSYGYTF.

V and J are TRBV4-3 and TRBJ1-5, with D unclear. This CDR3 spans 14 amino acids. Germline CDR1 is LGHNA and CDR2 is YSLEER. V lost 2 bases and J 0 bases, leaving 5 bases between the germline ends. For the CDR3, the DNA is TGCGCCAGCAGCCAATCCTATAGCAATCAGCCCCAGCATTTT. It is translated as CASSQSYSNQPQHF.

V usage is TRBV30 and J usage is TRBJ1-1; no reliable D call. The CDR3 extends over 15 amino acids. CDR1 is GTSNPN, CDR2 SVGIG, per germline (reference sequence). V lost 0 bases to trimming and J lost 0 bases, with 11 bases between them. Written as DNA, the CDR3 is TGTGCCTGGAGTGTACCCGGGGAGATGAACACTGAAGCTTTCTTT. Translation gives CAWSVPGEMNTEAFF.

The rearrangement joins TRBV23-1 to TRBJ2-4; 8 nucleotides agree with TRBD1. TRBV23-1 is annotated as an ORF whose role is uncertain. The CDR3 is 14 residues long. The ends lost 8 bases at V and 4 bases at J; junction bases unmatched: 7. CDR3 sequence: CASVGDRPKNIQYF. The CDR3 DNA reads TGCGCCAGCGTCGGGGACAGGCCAAAAAACATTCAGTACTTC.

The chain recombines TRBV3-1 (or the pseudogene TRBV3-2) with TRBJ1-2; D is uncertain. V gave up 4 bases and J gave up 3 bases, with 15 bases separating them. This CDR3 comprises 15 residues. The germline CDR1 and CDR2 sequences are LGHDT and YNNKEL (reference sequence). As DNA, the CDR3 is TGTGCCAGCAGCCCAAGATCCTCCGGGGACTATGGCTACACCTTC. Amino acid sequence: CASSPRSSGDYGYTF.

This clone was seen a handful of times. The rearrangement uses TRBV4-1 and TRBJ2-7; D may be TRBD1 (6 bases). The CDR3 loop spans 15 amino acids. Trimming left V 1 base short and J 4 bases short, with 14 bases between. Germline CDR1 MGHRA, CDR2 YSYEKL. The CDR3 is CASSQGYRDGYEQYF. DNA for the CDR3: TGCGCCAGCAGCCAAGGGTACAGGGACGGTTACGAGCAGTACTTC.

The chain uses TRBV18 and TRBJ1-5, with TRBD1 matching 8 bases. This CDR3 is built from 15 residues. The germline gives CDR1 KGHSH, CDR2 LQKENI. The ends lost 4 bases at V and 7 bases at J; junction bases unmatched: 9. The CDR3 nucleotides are TGTGCCAGCTCACGGGACAGGTTTGATCGACAGCCCCAGCATTTT. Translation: CASSRDRFDRQPQHF. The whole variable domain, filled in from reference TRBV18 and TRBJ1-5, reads NAGVMQNPRHLVRRRGQEARLRCSPMKGHSHVYWYRQLPEEGLKFMVYLQKENIIDESGMPKERFSAEFPKEGPSILRIQQVVRGDSAAYFCASSRDRFDRQPQHFGDGTRLSIL.

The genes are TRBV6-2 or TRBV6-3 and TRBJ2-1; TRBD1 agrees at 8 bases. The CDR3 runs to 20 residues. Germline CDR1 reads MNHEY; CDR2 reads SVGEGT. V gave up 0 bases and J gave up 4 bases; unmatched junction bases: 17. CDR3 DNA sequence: TGTGCCAGCAGTTACTCGAACAGGGGGTTCGGTGGCGGAGCATACAATGAGCAGTTCTTC. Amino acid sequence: CASSYSNRGFGGGAYNEQFF.

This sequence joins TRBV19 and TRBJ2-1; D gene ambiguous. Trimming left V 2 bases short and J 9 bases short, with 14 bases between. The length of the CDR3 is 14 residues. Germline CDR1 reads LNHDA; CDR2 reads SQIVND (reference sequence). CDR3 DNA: TGTGCCAGTAGTATATCCCTCTCCTCTCGTGAGCAGTTCTTC. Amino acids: CASSISLSSREQFF.

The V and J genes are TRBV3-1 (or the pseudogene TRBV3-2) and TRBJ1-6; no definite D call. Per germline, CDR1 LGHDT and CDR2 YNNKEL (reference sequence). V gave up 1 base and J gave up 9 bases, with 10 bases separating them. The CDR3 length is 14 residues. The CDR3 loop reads CASSQGSTGSPLHF. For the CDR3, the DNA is TGTGCCAGCAGCCAAGGGTCGACGGGTTCACCCCTCCACTTT.